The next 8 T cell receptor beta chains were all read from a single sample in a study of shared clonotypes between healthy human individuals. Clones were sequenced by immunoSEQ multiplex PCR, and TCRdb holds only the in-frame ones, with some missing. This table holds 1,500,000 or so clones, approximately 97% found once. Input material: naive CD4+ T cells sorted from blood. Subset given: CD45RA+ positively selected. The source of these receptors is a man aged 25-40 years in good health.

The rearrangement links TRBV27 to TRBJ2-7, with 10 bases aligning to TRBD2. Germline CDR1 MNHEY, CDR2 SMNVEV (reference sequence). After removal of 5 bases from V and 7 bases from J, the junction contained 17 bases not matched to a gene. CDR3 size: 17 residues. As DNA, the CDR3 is TGTGCCAGCAGTCCCGTCACCCTAGCGGGAGTCTTAGGGGAGCAGTACTTC. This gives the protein CASSPVTLAGVLGEQYF.

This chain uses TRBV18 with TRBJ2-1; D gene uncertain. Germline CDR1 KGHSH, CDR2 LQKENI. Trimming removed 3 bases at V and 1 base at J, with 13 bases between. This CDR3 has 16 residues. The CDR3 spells CASSPMTEGSYNEQFF. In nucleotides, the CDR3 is TGTGCCAGCTCACCCATGACCGAAGGGTCCTACAATGAGCAGTTCTTC.

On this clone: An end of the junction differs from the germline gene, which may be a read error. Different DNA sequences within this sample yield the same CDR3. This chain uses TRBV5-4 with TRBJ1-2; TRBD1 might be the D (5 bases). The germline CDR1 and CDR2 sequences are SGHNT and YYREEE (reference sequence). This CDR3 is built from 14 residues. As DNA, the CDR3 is TGCGCCAGCAGCTCCAACAGGAGGCTCTATGGCTACACCTTC. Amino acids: CASSSNRRLYGYTF.

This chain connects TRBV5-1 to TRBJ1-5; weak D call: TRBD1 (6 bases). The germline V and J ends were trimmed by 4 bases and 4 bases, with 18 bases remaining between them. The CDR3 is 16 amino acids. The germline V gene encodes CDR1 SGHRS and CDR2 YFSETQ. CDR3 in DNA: TGCGCCAGCAGCGTCGGAACCGGGGGCCCTAATCAGCCCCAGCATTTT. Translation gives CASSVGTGGPNQPQHF.

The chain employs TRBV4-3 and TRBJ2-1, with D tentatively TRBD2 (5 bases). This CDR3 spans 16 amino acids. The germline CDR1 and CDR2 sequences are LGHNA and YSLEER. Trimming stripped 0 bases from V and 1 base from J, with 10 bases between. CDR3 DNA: TGCGCCAGCAGCCAAGATCCCACGGGATCCTACAATGAGCAGTTCTTC. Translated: CASSQDPTGSYNEQFF.

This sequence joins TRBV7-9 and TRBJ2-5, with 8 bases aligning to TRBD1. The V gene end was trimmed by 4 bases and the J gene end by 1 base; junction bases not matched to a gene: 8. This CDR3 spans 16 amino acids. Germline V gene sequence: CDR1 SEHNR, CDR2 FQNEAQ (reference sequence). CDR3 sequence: CASSSYRDRSQETQYF. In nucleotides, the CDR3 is TGTGCCAGCAGCTCCTACCGGGACAGGTCCCAAGAGACCCAGTACTTC.

The CDR3 DNA reads as TGCGCCAGCAGCGCGGATGGGACAGACTCTGGGGCCAACGTCCTGACTTTC. It yields the protein CASSADGTDSGANVLTF. V gene TRBV5-1 combines with J gene TRBJ2-6; TRBD1 matches 7 bases. The germline V gene has CDR1 SGHRS and CDR2 YFSETQ. After removal of 4 bases from V and 0 bases from J, the junction contained 7 bases not matched to a gene. There are 17 residues in the CDR3.

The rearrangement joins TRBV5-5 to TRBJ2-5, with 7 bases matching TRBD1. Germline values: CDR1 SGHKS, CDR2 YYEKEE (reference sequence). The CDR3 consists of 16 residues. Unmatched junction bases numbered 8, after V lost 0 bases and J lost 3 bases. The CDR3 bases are TGTGCCAGCAGCTTGGCGGAAAGGGGGCCCAAAGAGACCCAGTACTTC. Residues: CASSLAERGPKETQYF.